Shown below are 10 T cell receptor beta chains from a single sample sequenced in a study of cytomegalovirus exposure and HLA in healthy donors. PCR primers comprised 60 Vbeta and 13 Jbeta primers. Sequenced by immunoSEQ multiplex PCR; TCRdb stores in-frame clones only, minus some. The data contain 120,000 or so clones, over 9.5% of them singletons. Sequenced sample: PBMCs. These receptors were obtained from a woman under 30 in good health and CMV-seropositive.

This clone was counted between two and nine times. The rearrangement links TRBV29-1 to TRBJ2-1, with 7 bases fitting TRBD2. Germline assignment: CDR1 SQVTM and CDR2 ANQGSEA. V was pared by 3 bases and J by 6 bases, with 29 bases of the junction left unmatched. This CDR3 is 21 amino acids long. The CDR3 sequence is CSVELRSNGLDAPWEGNEQFF. The CDR3 DNA reads as TGCAGCGTTGAGCTTAGGAGCAACGGACTAGATGCTCCCTGGGAGGGCAATGAGCAGTTCTTC.

This clone has just a few counts. The chain is built from TRBV19 and TRBJ2-5; TRBD2 is a possible D gene (5 bases). CDR1 is LNHDA, CDR2 SQIVND, per germline (reference sequence). V gave up 5 bases and J gave up 7 bases, with 17 bases separating them. The CDR3 extends over 14 amino acids. The CDR3 DNA sequence: TGTGCCAGTAGTGCATCACAGAGCCGGGGGACCCAGTACTTC. The encoded protein is CASSASQSRGTQYF.

The V and J genes are TRBV5-4 and TRBJ1-4; 7 nucleotides agree with TRBD1. CDR1 is SGHNT and CDR2 is YYREEE in the germline V gene (reference sequence). V shed 3 bases, J shed 7 bases, and the junction held 3 bases outside the gene matches. The CDR3 length is 13 residues. CDR3 coding DNA: TGTGCCAGCAGCTCCGGGACAGTTGAAAAACTGTTTTTT. Translation: CASSSGTVEKLFF. Filled out from reference TRBV5-4 and TRBJ1-4, the complete variable domain reads ETGVTQSPTHLIKTRGQQVTLRCSSQSGHNTVSWYQQALGQGPQFIFQYYREEENGRGNFPPRFSGLQFPNYSSELNVNALELDDSALYLCASSSGTVEKLFFGSGTQLSVL.

The CDR3 sequence is CARKTADNEKLFF. Written as DNA, the CDR3 is TGTGCCAGGAAAACGGCGGATAATGAAAAACTGTTTTTT. This chain joins TRBV6-1 and TRBJ1-4; no definite D call. Germline CDR1 MNHNS, CDR2 SASEGT. Trimming took 9 bases from V and 4 from J, leaving 12 bases between them. This CDR3 is built from 13 residues.

This chain joins TRBV5-6 and TRBJ1-5, with TRBD1 matching 10 bases. CDR3 length: 15 amino acids. CDR1 is SGHDT, CDR2 YYEEEE, per germline. V lost 3 bases and J lost 1; bases outside the gene matches: 1. CDR3 nucleotide sequence: TGTGCCAGCAGCTGGGGACAGGGGAGCAATCAGCCCCAGCATTTT. Protein sequence: CASSWGQGSNQPQHF. Full variable domain (rest looked up from reference TRBV5-6 and TRBJ1-5): DAGVTQSPTHLIKTRGQQVTLRCSPKSGHDTVSWYQQALGQGPQFIFQYYEEEERQRGNFPDRFSGHQFPNYSSELNVNALLLGDSALYLCASSWGQGSNQPQHFGDGTRLSIL.

The genes are TRBV28 and TRBJ2-2; D is possibly TRBD2 (5 bases). Trimming removed 10 bases at V and 7 bases at J, with 22 bases between. Germline V gene sequence: CDR1 MDHEN, CDR2 SYDVKM. This CDR3 is 15 amino acids long. The chain's CDR3 is CATKGSPEGNGELFF. The CDR3 nucleotides are TGTGCCACCAAAGGGTCCCCCGAGGGAAACGGGGAGCTGTTTTTT.

The chain recombines TRBV19 with TRBJ2-7, with no clear D. V dropped 6 bases and J dropped 0 bases, with 12 bases sitting between them. CDR1 and CDR2 from the germline V gene are LNHDA and SQIVND (reference sequence). The CDR3 totals 14 residues. CDR3 nucleotide sequence: TGTGCCAGTAGCACGCGGAGCCTCTCCTACGAGCAGTACTTC. Translation gives CASSTRSLSYEQYF. Based on the CDR3 plus reference TRBV19 and TRBJ2-7, the full variable domain is DGGITQSPKYLFRKEGQNVTLSCEQNLNHDAMYWYRQDPGQGLRLIYYSQIVNDFQKGDIAEGYSVSREKKESFPLTVTSAQKNPTAFYLCASSTRSLSYEQYFGPGTRLTVT.

This chain uses TRBV27 with TRBJ2-1; D not resolved. V was shortened by 5 bases and J by 4 bases, with 18 bases between the two germline ends. This CDR3 is built from 16 residues. Germline V gene sequence: CDR1 MNHEY, CDR2 SMNVEV (reference sequence). The chain's CDR3 is CASSPGRPNIYNEQFF. DNA for the CDR3: TGTGCCAGCAGTCCTGGGCGCCCGAACATATACAATGAGCAGTTCTTC.

The table lists this clone with a few counts. This sequence joins TRBV30 and TRBJ1-2; no definite D call. Germline lookup yields CDR1 GTSNPN and CDR2 SVGIG (reference sequence). This CDR3 is built from 13 residues. Trimming took off 0 bases at V and 0 bases at J, with 5 bases between the two ends. The CDR3 sequence is CAWSVLANYGYTF. The CDR3 nucleotides are TGTGCCTGGAGTGTACTTGCTAACTATGGCTACACCTTC.

This chain links TRBV19 with TRBJ2-1; the D gene is possibly TRBD2 (5 bases). With 7 bases removed from V and 6 bases from J, the gap between germline ends came to 13 bases. The germline V gene encodes CDR1 LNHDA and CDR2 SQIVND (reference sequence). The CDR3 has 13 amino acids. The CDR3 spells CASNWAAGNEQFF. The DNA for the CDR3 is TGTGCCAGTAATTGGGCCGCGGGCAATGAGCAGTTCTTC. Full variable domain (remainder filled in from reference TRBV19 and TRBJ2-1): DGGITQSPKYLFRKEGQNVTLSCEQNLNHDAMYWYRQDPGQGLRLIYYSQIVNDFQKGDIAEGYSVSREKKESFPLTVTSAQKNPTAFYLCASNWAAGNEQFFGPGTRLTVL.